This TCR beta chain emerged from a study of vaccination effects on CD4 cells after COVID-19. On the study more broadly: After the second dose, samples were taken at median day 72.

Deletions cut 2 bases from V and 5 bases from J, with 15 bases between. The length of the CDR3 is 16 residues. Germline values: CDR1 MNHNS, CDR2 SASEGT. On this clone: As yet, its antigen is unknown.

Clones were sequenced by immunoSEQ multiplex PCR, and TCRdb holds only the in-frame ones, with some missing. The sample carries roughly 56,000 clones, around 73% recorded once. Antigen-specific CD4+ T cells expanded by the ViraFEST assay with viral peptide pools were then sequenced. Once cultured for nine to ten days, the cells underwent separation to obtain CD4+ T cells. Of the BNT162b2 and mRNA-1273 vaccines, participants received two doses of one or the other. Among the vaccine recipients, none had a prior SARS-CoV-2 infection, and nucleocapsid antibodies were negative. The material sequenced was CD4+ T cells from PBMCs cultured with HCoV-229E spike peptides, taken after COVID-19 vaccination. The rearrangement links TRBV6-1 to TRBJ1-4; a weak D match, TRBD1 (5 bases). The receptor comes from a human donor who received a COVID-19 vaccine. CDR3 in amino acids: CASSEIRRQSNEKLFF. The CDR3 nucleotides are TGTGCCAGCAGTGAAATAAGGCGACAGTCGAATGAAAAACTGTTTTTT.